The clone carrying this T cell receptor beta chain was recorded many times. The sample is drawn from a study of T cells in Graves' hyperthyroidism and ophthalmopathy. J lost 3 bases, V lost 5 bases, and 4 bases had no gene match. Germline CDR1 reads SGHVS; CDR2 reads FQNEAQ. CDR3 size: 15 residues. Diagnoses were made from clinical symptoms, serum measures (thyroxine and TRAb), thyroid ultrasound and orbital computed tomography. Amplified TCR beta CDR3 regions derived from RNA transcripts. During a first-round RT-PCR of the TCR CDR3, the HTBI primer set was used. TCRdb re-derived calls from the multiplex PCR reads in MiXCR, one entry per CDR3 protein. The sample has around 700,000 distinct CDR3 sequences, roughly a sixth seen once; the top ten hold 16%.

This rearrangement joins TRBV7-8 to TRBJ2-1; 10 positions agree with TRBD2. The material sequenced was blood. The clonotype was recovered from a woman aged 45 to 65 with Graves' hyperthyroidism that later progressed to Graves' ophthalmopathy. The CDR3 spells CASSAGLADYNEQFF. CDR3 nucleotide sequence: TGTGCCAGCAGCGCCGGACTAGCGGACTACAATGAGCAGTTCTTC.